The rows below give T cell receptor beta chains drawn from one sample of a study of shared clonotypes between healthy human individuals. The table came from immunoSEQ multiplex PCR; TCRdb's copy has only in-frame clones and leaves some out. The sample contains approximately 1.5 million clones, approximately 98.5% of which appear only once. Sequencing was done on a sample of naive CD4+ T cells sorted from blood. These TCRs come from a young man in good health. CDR3s include the opening cysteine and the closing phenylalanine or tryptophan. The order of the fields is CDR3 length, V gene, clone size, CDR3 protein. Size tells how often a clone was seen (once, few, many) or the class of an expanded clone, and some rows leave it out.

length: 18
V: TRBV4-3
size: once
CDR3: CASSSFSGMPSGANVLTF

length: 12
V: TRBV6-1
size: .
CDR3: CASRGGFRELFF

length: 16
V: TRBV28
size: once
CDR3: CASKAQPGLAKNIQYF

length: 15
V: TRBV7-6
size: once
CDR3: CASSLGAGLLYEQYF

length: 13
V: TRBV25-1
size: .
CDR3: CASSERYGGEQFF

length: 16
V: TRBV19
size: .
CDR3: CASSSWTGLAQETQYF

length: 13
V: TRBV5-6
size: .
CDR3: CASRGTGTYEQYF

length: 11
V: TRBV7-9
size: .
CDR3: CASSLAGEAFF

length: 15
V: TRBV15
size: .
CDR3: CATSRMPSGRETQYF

length: 16
V: TRBV27
size: once
CDR3: CASSFERGTGGDTQYF

length: 16
V: TRBV7-9
size: .
CDR3: CASSLGIGYSNQPQHF

length: 14
V: TRBV5-1
size: .
CDR3: CASSLVPENNEQFF

length: 14
V: TRBV9
size: .
CDR3: CASSPGTFLGEQYF

length: 12
V: TRBV5-4
size: .
CDR3: CASSSMTGEQYF

length: 12
V: TRBV6-5
size: .
CDR3: CASSYSQETQYF

length: 12
V: TRBV5-1
size: .
CDR3: CASSLDRDTQYF

length: 13
V: TRBV7-9
size: .
CDR3: CASSLARRDREYF

length: 16
V: TRBV6-5
size: once
CDR3: CASSYLPGSGSYEQYF

length: 17
V: TRBV11-2
size: .
CDR3: CASSLTKHRGLNYGYTF

length: 13
V: TRBV29-1
size: .
CDR3: CSVGQLKNTEAFF

length: 16
V: TRBV28
size: .
CDR3: CASRRSHGALSYEQYF

length: 16
V: TRBV27
size: .
CDR3: CASSRQGAIRPGTQYF

length: 11
V: TRBV13
size: .
CDR3: CASSFWSEQYF

length: 16
V: TRBV6-6
size: .
CDR3: CASSLQALRLTDTQYF

length: 16
V: TRBV7-6
size: .
CDR3: CASSLLAGGIGETQYF

length: 14
V: TRBV9
size: .
CDR3: CASSTGQGKETQYF

length: 13
V: TRBV15
size: .
CDR3: CATSRPPGEKLFF

length: 14
V: TRBV5-1
size: .
CDR3: CASRLAGEHYEQYF

length: 15
V: TRBV18
size: .
CDR3: CASSPVGQGGHEQYF

length: 18
V: TRBV7-8
size: .
CDR3: CASSFGHQWGMITDTQYF

length: 13
V: TRBV4-1
size: .
CDR3: CASSQDPDDEQFF

length: 17
V: TRBV5-1
size: .
CDR3: CASSYWGRLAGEGEQFF

length: 14
V: TRBV5-1
size: .
CDR3: CASSPGQHSYEQYF

length: 14
V: TRBV7-8
size: once
CDR3: CASTAGQNTGELFF

length: 15
V: TRBV6-5
size: once
CDR3: CASRSTGPKAYEQYF

length: 20
V: TRBV21-1
size: .
CDR3: CASSNKGKAGGRGHSYEQYF

length: 19
V: TRBV2
size: .
CDR3: CASSASQRELSLSSYEQYF

length: 14
V: TRBV5-1
size: .
CDR3: CASSSGGSGQPQHF

length: 18
V: TRBV18
size: .
CDR3: CASSPGQGDGLAKNIQYF

length: 17
V: TRBV2
size: .
CDR3: CASSDLGLAARTDTQYF

length: 14
V: TRBV7-9
size: .
CDR3: CASSQPSRGGEAFF

length: 15
V: TRBV27
size: .
CDR3: CASSQDRLSRQPQHF

length: 14
V: TRBV5-4
size: once
CDR3: CASSSPGRQETQYF

length: 13
V: TRBV6-4
size: .
CDR3: CASSLDSYNEQFF

length: 13
V: TRBV7-9
size: .
CDR3: CASSLMPNYEQYF

length: 16
V: TRBV6-6
size: .
CDR3: CASSYLTGSGGDTQYF

length: 13
V: TRBV25-1
size: .
CDR3: CASGDSGANVLTF

length: 15
V: TRBV6-5
size: .
CDR3: CASRREGTVSYEQYF